The entry below describes one TCR beta chain. The data were taken from a study of blood T cell repertoires in COVID-19. The overall study: Whether acute or convalescent, the COVID-19 samples came from the United States, Italy and Spain. Nucleic acid was either cDNA or gDNA, and it came from T cells, B-cell-depleted T cells, or PBMCs.

Per the germline V gene, CDR1 is GTSNPN and CDR2 is SVGIG (reference sequence). V was pared by 2 bases and J by 5 bases, with 12 bases of the junction left unmatched. The length of the CDR3 is 17 residues. Original processing notes: Counts of nucleated cells, estimated from reference gene primer amplification, were obtained. Using immunoSEQ multiplex PCR, the repertoire was profiled, and TCRdb retains in-frame clones only, with some absent. From that table come the V and J calls and clone size; the DNA was used to work out D and trimming. This sample carries 200,000 to 300,000 clones, roughly 85% of them seen once, and the ten largest clones take less than 3.5%.

This TCR was sampled from a woman under 30 with acute or convalescent COVID-19. The chain carries TRBV30 and TRBJ2-1; TRBD2 aligns across 10 bases. The sample taken for sequencing was peripheral blood. The CDR3 spells CAWSPSLTSGYNNEQFF. Written as DNA, the CDR3 is TGTGCCTGGAGTCCCTCCCTGACTAGCGGGTACAACAATGAGCAGTTCTTC.